This T cell receptor (beta chain) was identified during a study of PD-1 blockade in classical Hodgkin lymphoma. Every single patient, without exception, relapsed after autologous stem cell transplantation, and brentuximab vedotin exposure varied. Germline lookup yields CDR1 MDHEN and CDR2 SYDVKM. The V gene end was trimmed by 2 bases and the J gene end by 4 bases; junction bases not matched to a gene: 8. There are 16 residues in the CDR3. This table comes from immunoSEQ multiplex PCR, and its TCRdb copy is limited to in-frame clones, with some not included. Of 130,000 to 150,000 clones listed, 78% were seen once; the top ten hold roughly 10%.

The input for sequencing was peripheral blood mononuclear cells (PBMCs), taken before the second cycle of nivolumab. This chain uses TRBV28 with TRBJ1-2; 9 bases match TRBD1. The TCR originated in a human donor with classical Hodgkin lymphoma. CDR3 region: CASSLGPGQGTYGYTF. DNA of the CDR3: TGTGCCAGCAGTTTAGGACCCGGACAGGGGACCTATGGCTACACCTTC.